Given below is one T cell receptor (beta chain) in context. The antigen remains unidentified. The sample is drawn from a study of cytomegalovirus exposure and HLA in healthy donors. General observations from the study: Researchers left out some V segments, among them TRBV6-2 and TRBV6-3, as indistinguishable.

PCR involved 60 Vbeta and 13 Jbeta primers. Only in-frame clones appear in the TCRdb table, and some are missing; sequencing was by immunoSEQ multiplex PCR. The repertoire has under 150,000 clones, 81% of them found once; the top ten carry 3% to 4%. Germline CDR1 and CDR2: MNHEY and SMNVEV (reference sequence). The V segment lost 0 bases and the J segment 6 bases; nucleotides outside the gene matches: 1. The CDR3 spans 16 residues. This clonotype originated in a woman in her thirties in good health and CMV-seronegative. The chain links TRBV27 to TRBJ2-1, with 14 bases aligning to TRBD2. The source material was PBMCs. As DNA, the CDR3 is TGTGCCAGCAGTTTATCCGGGACTAGCGGGAGCAATGAGCAGTTCTTC. Translated: CASSLSGTSGSNEQFF.